The rows below give T cell receptor beta chains drawn from one sample of a study of T-cell memory formation after mild COVID-19. One entry per CDR3 protein, called by TCRdb with MiXCR from the 5' RACE reads. The profile covers about 110,000 distinct CDR3 sequences, with about 15% appearing a single time and under 45% taken by the ten largest. The sequenced material came from PBMCs or a T cell subset sorted from them (not recorded which). The receptors derive from a man in his late teens or twenties who had mild COVID-19 (a few samples of this study predate the infection). Cell type and time point are not known. Each CDR3 is given with its conserved first and last residue. A D gene is named only where the DNA matches it firmly. Clone size is not always given. Where it is, it says once, few, many or a class for expanded clones.

d_call	clone_size	v_call	j_call	cdr3_aa	cdr3_nt
-	few	TRBV24-1	TRBJ2-3	CATSGIRLRSDTQYF	TGTGCCACCAGTGGTATAAGATTGAGGTCGGATACGCAGTATTTT
-	many	TRBV11-2	TRBJ2-3	CASSLRGSTDTQYF	TGTGCCAGCAGCTTACGGGGAAGCACAGATACGCAGTATTTT
-	-	TRBV12-3/TRBV12-4	TRBJ2-3	CASSLSAGYTDTQYF	TGTGCCAGCAGTTTGTCTGCGGGCTACACAGATACGCAGTATTTT
-	few	TRBV29-1	TRBJ2-3	CSVEGDGVADTQYF	TGCAGCGTTGAAGGGGATGGGGTCGCAGATACGCAGTATTTT
TRBD2	few	TRBV5-6	TRBJ2-5	CASSPRLAGGQETQYF	TGTGCCAGCAGCCCTAGACTAGCGGGGGGTCAAGAGACCCAGTACTTC
-	few	TRBV3-1	TRBJ2-7	CASSLGVGDYYEQYF	TGTGCCAGCAGCCTCGGGGTAGGCGATTACTACGAGCAGTACTTC
TRBD2	-	TRBV4-1	TRBJ2-3	CASSQAGLAGGTTDTQYF	TGCGCCAGCAGCCAAGCAGGACTAGCGGGGGGGACGACAGATACGCAGTATTTT
-	few	TRBV7-9	TRBJ2-3	CASREGASTDTQYF	TGTGCCAGCAGGGAGGGGGCCTCCACAGATACGCAGTATTTT
TRBD1	few	TRBV7-6	TRBJ2-7	CASSPRQGSYEQYF	TGTGCCAGCAGCCCCCGACAGGGGTCCTACGAGCAGTACTTC
-	many	TRBV4-1	TRBJ2-1	CASSQDPEANEQFF	TGCGCCAGCAGCCAAGACCCCGAGGCCAATGAGCAGTTCTTC
-	once	TRBV11-2	TRBJ1-5	CASSSDGFQPQHF	TGTGCCAGCAGCTCCGACGGGTTTCAGCCCCAGCATTTT
-	-	TRBV4-2	TRBJ1-6	CASSQDSSPGLNSPLHF	TGTGCCAGCAGCCAAGATTCGTCTCCGGGCTTAAATTCACCCCTCCACTTT
-	few	TRBV7-9	TRBJ1-1	CASSPEPVVNTEAFF	TGTGCCAGCAGCCCGGAGCCTGTCGTGAACACTGAAGCTTTCTTT
-	-	TRBV29-1	TRBJ1-1	CSATGSDGHTEAFF	TGCAGCGCAACCGGCTCGGATGGGCACACTGAAGCTTTCTTT
-	few	TRBV7-8	TRBJ1-5	CASSSDRSNQPQHF	TGTGCCAGCAGTTCCGATCGAAGCAATCAGCCCCAGCATTTT
TRBD1	few	TRBV12-3/TRBV12-4	TRBJ2-1	CASTLQGANEQFF	TGTGCCAGCACCCTGCAGGGGGCCAATGAGCAGTTCTTC
TRBD1	-	TRBV20-1	TRBJ2-2	CSAREQGRSTGELFF	TGCAGTGCTAGAGAACAGGGGCGATCCACCGGGGAGCTGTTTTTT
-	few	TRBV6-5	TRBJ2-2	CASSYTPRGSTGELFF	TGTGCCAGCAGTTACACTCCGCGGGGAAGCACCGGGGAGCTGTTTTTT
-	-	TRBV19	TRBJ2-2	CASSPDGAGRVAGELFF	TGTGCCAGTAGCCCCGATGGGGCAGGGCGGGTCGCCGGGGAGCTGTTTTTT
-	-	TRBV7-9	TRBJ2-6	CASRLTSRETSSGANVLTF	TGTGCCAGCAGACTTACCTCTCGGGAGACCAGTTCTGGGGCCAACGTCCTGACTTTC
TRBD2	few	TRBV7-6	TRBJ2-5	CASSLRSGMFETQYF	TGTGCCAGCAGCTTAAGGAGCGGGATGTTTGAGACCCAGTACTTC
-	-	TRBV6-5	TRBJ2-2	CASSYSRNTGELFF	TGTGCCAGCAGTTACTCGAGGAACACCGGGGAGCTGTTTTTT
-	-	TRBV2	TRBJ2-7	CASSDLDLPGIGDF	TGTGCCAGCAGTGATCTGGATTTACCAGGGATTGGGGACTTC
-	many	TRBV4-1	TRBJ2-5	CASSQEEWLVTQYF	TGCGCCAGCAGCCAAGAGGAGTGGCTGGTGACCCAGTACTTC